Included here is one TCR beta chain sequence, with context. The antigen is unknown. Trimming stripped 6 bases from V and 5 bases from J, with 13 bases between. The CDR3 covers 13 residues. Germline lookup yields CDR1 MNHEY and CDR2 SVGAGI. This sample is part of a study of T cells after yellow fever vaccination. TCRdb passed the 5' RACE reads through MiXCR, listing each CDR3 protein once. The repertoire has more than 300,000 distinct CDR3 sequences, over 3.5% of them found once; the top ten carry 15% to 20%. Points from the study as a whole: Most clones from primary vaccination resurfaced after the booster (approximately 96% CD4, about 91% CD8).

Sequenced here: PBMCs, sampled 15 days after the yellow fever booster vaccination. This receptor was taken from a man between 18 and 35 years old who received the YFV17D yellow fever vaccine. V is TRBV6-5 and J is TRBJ1-1; D gene uncertain. CDR3 bases: TGTGCCAGCAGCCCCTCCACGGGGACTGAAGCTTTCTTT. Residues: CASSPSTGTEAFF.